Sequencing of this TCR beta chain was carried out in a study of shared clonotypes between healthy human individuals. Per sorted-subset replicate PCR, input was approximately 0.2 ug DNA, representing about 32,000 T cell genomes. TCRdb's copy holds only in-frame clones and misses some; the assay was immunoSEQ multiplex PCR. The profile shows roughly 570,000 clones, 98% of them singletons. Study findings and constraints: Non-shared clonotypes were found to have lower generation probabilities than the clonotypes that were shared by all four of the sorted-subset donors. Naive subsets generally exceeded memory subsets in estimated richness.

Per the germline V gene, CDR1 is SGHDN and CDR2 is FVKESK. Trimming took 1 base from V and 4 from J, leaving 13 bases between them. This CDR3 comprises 15 residues. Cells designated naive CD8 were CD45RO-negative and were positively selected for CCR7, with terminally differentiated effector memory CD45RA+ cells excluded. To note about this clone: Its target is unknown.

The chain has TRBV14 and TRBJ1-2; no definite D call. This TCR was recovered from a man in his thirties or forties in good health. The sample was naive CD8+ T cells sorted from blood. The CDR3 spells CASSQGPWGGYGYTF. The DNA of the CDR3 is TGTGCCAGCAGCCAAGGTCCGTGGGGTGGCTATGGCTACACCTTC. The whole variable domain, remainder taken from reference TRBV14 and TRBJ1-2, is EAGVTQFPSHSVIEKGQTVTLRCDPISGHDNLYWYRRVMGKEIKFLLHFVKESKQDESGMPNNRFLAERTGGTYSTLKVQPAELEDSGVYFCASSQGPWGGYGYTFGSGTRLTVV.